This passage covers 30 T cell receptor beta chains from one sample sequenced in a study of preoperative IRX-2 immunotherapy in early breast cancer. Treatment: preoperative locoregional IRX-2 cytokine immunotherapy. Generated by immunoSEQ multiplex PCR, the TCRdb table keeps only in-frame clones and is missing some. The data hold about 23,000 clones, with 75% to 90% observed a single time. This material consisted of tumor tissue, taken after IRX-2 immunotherapy. The receptors derive from a human donor with breast cancer.

This rearrangement joins TRBV28 to TRBJ2-7; 8 bases match TRBD1. Losses at the gene ends were 4 bases for V and 7 bases for J; bases not matched to a gene: 9. Germline V lookup: CDR1 MDHEN, CDR2 SYDVKM. This CDR3 region has 14 residues. The CDR3 DNA is TGTGCCAGCAGTTCACTAGACAGGGGAGATGAGCAGTACTTC. The encoded protein is CASSSLDRGDEQYF.

The chain has TRBV6-1 and TRBJ2-1, with D hard to call. V was clipped by 8 bases and J by 2 bases, with 10 bases between them. The germline V gene encodes CDR1 MNHNS and CDR2 SASEGT. This CDR3 contains 13 residues. The CDR3 DNA reads TGTGCCAGCCAGACCACGACCTACAATGAGCAGTTCTTC. Translated, it gives CASQTTTYNEQFF.

This clone has more than one count but fewer than ten. V and J are TRBV2 and TRBJ1-5; 7 nucleotides align to TRBD1. Trimming took 4 bases from V and 4 from J; bases not matched to a gene: 7. CDR1 and CDR2 (germline): SNHLY, FYNNEI. This CDR3 comprises 15 residues. The CDR3 nucleotides read TGTGCCAGCAGTGGACAGGGCTTTGAAAATCAGCCCCAGCATTTT. This encodes CASSGQGFENQPQHF.

In DNA, the CDR3 is TGTGCCAGCAGCGTAGAGAGGGGGGCCTACACAGATACGCAGTATTTT. Protein: CASSVERGAYTDTQYF. The chain has TRBV9 and TRBJ2-3, with D perhaps assigned TRBD1 or TRBD2 (6 bases each). This CDR3 is 16 amino acids long. Between the trimmed V and J ends, which lost 0 bases and 2 bases, there was a span of 13 bases. Germline V gives CDR1 SGDLS, CDR2 YYNGEE.

The chain links TRBV7-9 to TRBJ2-7; TRBD1 aligns across 9 bases. CDR3 length: 15 amino acids. V lost 4 bases, J lost 6 bases, and 10 bases stayed unmatched. Germline CDR1 reads SEHNR; CDR2 reads FQNEAQ (reference sequence). CDR3 protein: CASSSAGTGTSEQYF. CDR3 in DNA: TGTGCCAGCAGCTCCGCCGGGACAGGGACCTCCGAGCAGTACTTC. Full variable domain (rest looked up from reference TRBV7-9 and TRBJ2-7): DTGVSQNPRHKITKRGQNVTFRCDPISEHNRLYWYRQTLGQGPEFLTYFQNEAQLEKSRLLSDRFSAERPKGSFSTLEIQRTEQGDSAMYLCASSSAGTGTSEQYFGPGTRLTVT.

The gene calls are TRBV27 and TRBJ1-5; tentatively, D is TRBD1 (6 bases). V was clipped by 0 bases and J by 4 bases, with 13 bases between them. This CDR3 is built from 16 residues. From germline, CDR1 is MNHEY and CDR2 SMNVEV (reference sequence). The CDR3 is CASSLSLDRPNQPQHF. The CDR3 coding sequence is TGTGCCAGCAGTTTATCTTTGGACAGACCGAATCAGCCCCAGCATTTT.

CDR3 residues: CASSEVVGNQPQHF. The CDR3 coding sequence is TGTGCCAGCAGTGAAGTGGTCGGCAATCAGCCCCAGCATTTT. This chain uses TRBV2 with TRBJ1-5; unclear D gene. CDR1 and CDR2 from the germline V gene are SNHLY and FYNNEI. With 1 base removed from V and 2 bases from J, the gap between germline ends came to 6 bases. This CDR3 has 14 residues.

This chain uses TRBV7-9 with TRBJ1-6; TRBD1 matches at 8 bases. J gave up 7 bases and V 2 bases, and 10 bases lay outside the gene matches. Germline-derived CDR1 and CDR2 are SEHNR and FQNEAQ (reference sequence). The CDR3 is 17 residues long. CDR3 DNA sequence: TGTGCCAGCAGCTTACGGCCTCTGGACAGGGCGAATTCACCCCTCCACTTT. This translates into CASSLRPLDRANSPLHF.

The rearrangement joins TRBV2 to TRBJ2-6; 8 nucleotides align to TRBD1. J lost 2 bases, V lost 4 bases, and 4 bases had no gene match. This CDR3 has 16 residues. The germline CDR1 and CDR2 sequences are SNHLY and FYNNEI. CDR3 bases: TGTGCCAGCAGTGGTACAGGGGGAGCTGGGGCCAACGTCCTGACTTTC. Protein sequence: CASSGTGGAGANVLTF.

This clone was counted between two and nine times. V and J are TRBV6-1 and TRBJ2-3; D could derive from TRBD1 or TRBD2 (6 bases each). V lost 5 bases to trimming and J lost 1 base, with 13 bases between them. CDR1 and CDR2 from the germline V gene are MNHNS and SASEGT. The CDR3 contains 15 residues. CDR3 in DNA: TGTGCCAGCAGTTCGGGGGCCCACCGCACAGATACGCAGTATTTT. It encodes CASSSGAHRTDTQYF.

This clone has a single count. The chain joins TRBV7-9 to TRBJ2-1, with D perhaps matching TRBD2 (5 bases). Germline V gene data show CDR1 as SEHNR and CDR2 as FQNEAQ (reference sequence). The CDR3 loop spans 15 amino acids. V shed 4 bases and J shed 0 bases, with 10 bases lying between them. The CDR3 DNA reads TGTGCCAGCAGCTCAACAACTAGCTCCTACAATGAGCAGTTCTTC. It specifies CASSSTTSSYNEQFF.

This chain joins TRBV6-5 and TRBJ2-7; 11 nucleotides agree with TRBD2. The CDR3 runs to 14 residues. Trimming cost V 7 bases and J 6 bases; bases outside gene matches: 8. Germline assignment: CDR1 MNHEY and CDR2 SVGAGI. The CDR3 region has the DNA TGTGCCAGCACCCTACTAGCGGGAGCTTCCGAGCAGTACTTC. As protein: CASTLLAGASEQYF.

This clone ranks as medium-sized. This chain links TRBV15 with TRBJ2-5; D remains ambiguous. The V gene lost 4 bases and the J gene lost 5 bases, with 11 bases spanning the gap. Per germline, CDR1 LNHNV and CDR2 YYDKDF (reference sequence). The CDR3 runs 13 residues. CDR3 sequence (DNA): TGTGCCACCAGCACCATAGCTGGCGAGACCCAGTACTTC. It yields the protein CATSTIAGETQYF.

The chain carries TRBV5-6 and TRBJ2-7; 7 positions match TRBD1. Germline CDR1 reads SGHDT; CDR2 reads YYEEEE. The CDR3 spans 15 residues. Trimming at V came to 4 bases and at J to 1 base, leaving 8 bases not matched to a gene. The CDR3 DNA reads as TGTGCCAGCAGCGACGTAGACAGGGATTCCTACGAGCAGTACTTC. Residues: CASSDVDRDSYEQYF.

This clone was counted a single time. This chain joins TRBV4-2 and TRBJ2-1; D is perhaps TRBD2 (6 bases). Germline assignment: CDR1 LGHNA and CDR2 YNFKEQ. The V end was cut by 4 bases, the J end by 1 base, with 14 bases between. The CDR3 length is 16 residues. The CDR3: CASSLGTPGSYNEQFF. Written as DNA, the CDR3 is TGTGCCAGCAGCCTCGGGACTCCCGGGTCCTACAATGAGCAGTTCTTC.

This clone was seen a few times. The chain has TRBV6-6 and TRBJ1-1; 7 bases agree with TRBD1. This CDR3 contains 14 residues. V lost 6 bases, J lost 6 bases, and 10 bases stayed unmatched. Germline V gene lookup returns CDR1 MNHNY and CDR2 SVGAGI (reference sequence). The CDR3, as DNA: TGTGCCAGCAGGCCGCCCCGACAGGGCGCTGAAGCTTTCTTT. Amino acids: CASRPPRQGAEAFF.

V and J are TRBV5-1 and TRBJ2-2; TRBD1 might be the D (6 bases). CDR1 is SGHRS, CDR2 YFSETQ, per germline. Trimming left V 9 bases short and J 3 bases short, with 15 bases between. The CDR3 is made up of 14 amino acids. The CDR3 loop is CAINGDTHTGELFF. In DNA, the CDR3 is TGCGCCATAAACGGGGACACTCACACCGGGGAGCTGTTTTTT.

The V call is TRBV6-1, the J call TRBJ2-1; 7 bases align to TRBD2. The CDR3 totals 14 residues. The V segment lost 6 bases and the J segment 4 bases; nucleotides outside the gene matches: 6. CDR1 is MNHNS, CDR2 SASEGT, per germline. CDR3 loop: CASRLADLYNEQFF. As DNA, the CDR3 is TGTGCCAGCAGGCTAGCGGACCTGTACAATGAGCAGTTCTTC.

J is TRBJ2-7 and V is TRBV14; TRBD2 might be the D (6 bases). Per the germline V gene, CDR1 is SGHDN and CDR2 is FVKESK. V was cut by 4 bases and J by 0 bases, with 16 bases left in between. This CDR3 comprises 16 residues. This CDR3 is CASSPLGGASSYEQYF. CDR3 DNA sequence: TGTGCCAGCAGCCCCCTGGGCGGGGCGAGCTCCTACGAGCAGTACTTC.

This chain uses TRBV7-9 with TRBJ2-2, with D hard to call. The CDR3 is made up of 14 amino acids. V was cut by 3 bases and J by 5 bases, with 10 bases left in between. From germline, CDR1 is SEHNR and CDR2 FQNEAQ (reference sequence). The CDR3 nucleotides are TGTGCCAGCAGCTTCGTCCCCTCGACCGGGGAGCTGTTTTTT. Translated, it gives CASSFVPSTGELFF.

This chain connects TRBV5-1 to TRBJ1-4; maybe TRBD1 (6 bases). Germline V gene data show CDR1 as SGHRS and CDR2 as YFSETQ. The CDR3 runs to 14 residues. With 0 bases removed from V and 8 bases from J, the gap between germline ends came to 11 bases. In DNA form, the CDR3 reads TGCGCCAGCAGCTTGGGACAGGAGGGGGAAAAACTGTTTTTT. It is translated as CASSLGQEGEKLFF. The variable domain in full, with the rest retrieved from reference TRBV5-1 and TRBJ1-4, is KAGVTQTPRYLIKTRGQQVTLSCSPISGHRSVSWYQQTPGQGLQFLFEYFSETQRNKGNFPGRFSGRQFSNSRSEMNVSTLELGDSALYLCASSLGQEGEKLFFGSGTQLSVL.

The chain employs TRBV7-8 and TRBJ2-2; D perhaps matches TRBD1 (6 bases). Germline lookup yields CDR1 SGHVS and CDR2 FQNEAQ. The CDR3 consists of 16 residues. V lost 1 base to trimming and J lost 4 bases, with 13 bases between them. The CDR3 DNA sequence: TGTGCCAGCAGCTTAGGGGGGCACAGGCCCACCGGGGAGCTGTTTTTT. It specifies CASSLGGHRPTGELFF.

This clone has a single count. V usage is TRBV10-3 and J usage is TRBJ2-5; 7 positions match TRBD2. Trimming at V came to 3 bases and at J to 4 bases, leaving 14 bases not matched to a gene. Per germline, CDR1 ENHRY and CDR2 SYGVKD. The CDR3 length is 17 residues. The CDR3 sequence is CAISDPPSGGEGETQYF. The CDR3 region has the DNA TGTGCCATCAGTGATCCCCCTAGTGGGGGGGAAGGAGAGACCCAGTACTTC.

The chain carries TRBV7-2 and TRBJ2-3, with D perhaps matching TRBD1 or TRBD2 (5 bases each). Looked up from germline, CDR1 is SGHTA and CDR2 is FQGNSA. Trimming stripped 1 base from V and 0 bases from J, with 8 bases between. The length of the CDR3 is 15 residues. The CDR3 loop reads CASSLVGDSTDTQYF. In DNA, the CDR3 is TGTGCCAGCAGCTTAGTGGGGGATAGCACAGATACGCAGTATTTT.

The chain is built from TRBV2 and TRBJ1-5; no reliable D call. Germline V gene lookup returns CDR1 SNHLY and CDR2 FYNNEI. V shed 7 bases and J shed 3 bases, with 16 bases lying between them. The CDR3 sequence is 15 residues long. CDR3 nucleotide sequence: TGTGCCAGCAATGGAGGGAGCGCCACCAATCAGCCCCAGCATTTT. This codes for CASNGGSATNQPQHF.

The chain carries TRBV7-7 and TRBJ2-5; tentatively, D is TRBD1 or TRBD2 (5 bases each). Trimming left V 5 bases short and J 1 base short, with 14 bases between. Germline V gene lookup returns CDR1 SSHAT and CDR2 FNYEAQ (reference sequence). This CDR3 has 15 residues. CDR3 DNA: TGTGCCAGCAGCGTATCCTCCGGGACCCAAGAGACCCAGTACTTC. It encodes CASSVSSGTQETQYF.

This chain links TRBV7-6 with TRBJ2-1; 8 bases match TRBD2. After removal of 5 bases from V and 5 bases from J, the junction contained 5 bases not matched to a gene. Germline CDR1 reads SGHVS; CDR2 reads FNYEAQ. The CDR3 covers 14 residues. CDR3 region: CASSVGTRHNEQFF. DNA of the CDR3: TGTGCCAGCAGCGTCGGGACTAGACACAATGAGCAGTTCTTC.

The rearrangement links TRBV7-2 to TRBJ2-1, with no clear D. CDR1 SGHTA and CDR2 FQGNSA come from the germline V gene. The length of the CDR3 is 13 residues. Trimming stripped 1 base from V and 4 bases from J, with 5 bases between. In DNA, the CDR3 is TGTGCCAGCAGCTTAGGGCAGTACAATGAGCAGTTCTTC. It specifies CASSLGQYNEQFF. The whole variable domain, remainder taken from reference TRBV7-2 and TRBJ2-1, is GAGVSQSPSNKVTEKGKDVELRCDPISGHTALYWYRQSLGQGLEFLIYFQGNSAPDKSGLPSDRFSAERTGGSVSTLTIQRTQQEDSAVYLCASSLGQYNEQFFGPGTRLTVL.

The rearrangement links TRBV10-3 to TRBJ1-5; D may be TRBD1 (6 bases). The CDR3 length is 14 residues. Trimming cost V 3 bases and J 5 bases, with 11 bases left between them. Germline V gene lookup returns CDR1 ENHRY and CDR2 SYGVKD. CDR3 loop: CAISDLDRDQPQHF. The CDR3 DNA is TGTGCCATCAGTGATTTGGACAGAGATCAGCCCCAGCATTTT.

The rearrangement uses TRBV27 and TRBJ1-1; a weak D match, TRBD1 (5 bases). The germline V gene has CDR1 MNHEY and CDR2 SMNVEV (reference sequence). V was clipped by 3 bases and J by 1 base, with 12 bases between them. The CDR3 spans 15 residues. CDR3 sequence (DNA): TGTGCCAGCAGTTTCCTCGGAGGGGCGAACACTGAAGCTTTCTTT. Its translation is CASSFLGGANTEAFF.